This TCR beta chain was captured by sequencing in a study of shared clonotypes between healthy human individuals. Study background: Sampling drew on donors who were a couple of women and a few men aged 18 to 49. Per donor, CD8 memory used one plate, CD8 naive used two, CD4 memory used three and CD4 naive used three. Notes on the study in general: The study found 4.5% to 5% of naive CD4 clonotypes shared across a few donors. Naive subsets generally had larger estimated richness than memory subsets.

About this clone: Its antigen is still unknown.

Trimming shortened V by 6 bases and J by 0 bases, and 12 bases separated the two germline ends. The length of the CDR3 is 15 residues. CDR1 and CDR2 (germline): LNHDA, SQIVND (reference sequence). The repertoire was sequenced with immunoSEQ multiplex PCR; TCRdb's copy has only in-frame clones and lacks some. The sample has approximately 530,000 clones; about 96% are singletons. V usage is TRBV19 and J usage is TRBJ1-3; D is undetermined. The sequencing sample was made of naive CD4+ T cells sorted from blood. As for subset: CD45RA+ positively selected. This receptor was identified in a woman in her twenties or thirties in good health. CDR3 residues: CASRAWWNSGNTIYF. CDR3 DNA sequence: TGTGCCAGTAGAGCTTGGTGGAACTCTGGAAACACCATATATTTT.